The text below deals with one T cell receptor beta chain. This clonotype was observed a few times. No antigen is known for it. Base qualities are not recorded, but no much larger clone differs from it by a single base. This entry comes from a study of blood T cells in healthy people across ages (dated by TCRdb to the mid-2010s). For context, the study as a whole: In model experiments, template switching captured about one uniquely barcoded TCR beta cDNA molecule for every two T cells. Age-related changes in TCR beta repertoire diversity were measured in the study by deep sequencing normalized with unique cDNA molecular identifiers. Donors were grouped into four age groups: young (average roughly 15 years), middle-aged (39), aged (62) and long-lived (about 89). Donors of different ages were randomly distributed across sequencing lanes to avoid experimental bias. For two donors (one aged 18 to 30 and one aged 80 or older), the study analyzed two additional independent replicas of 1 million unique cDNA reads from the same blood draw. General study outcomes and caveats: Because donor CMV infection status was unknown, age-related changes in expanded clonotypes were potentially confounded. As age increased, observed TCR beta diversity per million T cells dropped in a roughly linear way, and a significant reduction was already evident by age approximately 40. Compared with the aged group, the long-lived group had more naive CD4+ T cells, fewer expanded clones and increased TCR diversity, a pattern suggesting age selection. The percentage of naive T cells measured by flow cytometry correlated strongly with observed TCR beta diversity. Bulk unsorted PBMC profiling prevented conclusive comparison of naive and antigen-experienced compartments. Estimates of total diversity from one million sequenced T cells were regarded as lower bounds and underestimates.

Systemically healthy Caucasian individuals from Russia, 39 in total and aged about 6 to 90 years, were included as donors. Approximately 9.3 milliliters of peripheral blood were collected from each donor into EDTA-treated Vacutainer tubes. PBMCs were isolated by Ficoll-Paque density-gradient centrifugation, with at least 7 million obtained per sample. Trizol reagent was used to extract total RNA from the PBMCs, yielding at least 5.5 micrograms per sample. Naive CD45RAhigh/CD27high T cell percentages were measured by flow cytometry on a PBMC aliquot from every donor. The junction shows trimming of 5 bases on V and 0 bases on J, plus 17 bases between the germline ends. According to the germline V gene (reference sequence), CDR1 reads DFQATT and CDR2 reads SNEGSKA. The CDR3 runs 15 amino acids, cysteine and phenylalanine included. The entry retains the CDR3 DNA only, 45 bases that are in frame from base 1.

The library was obtained by 5' RACE. The sample was run on an Illumina HiSeq 2500. The second PCR ran for roughly 7 to 12 cycles and used a J-beta primer mix along with a sample-barcoded 5' primer. A unique molecular identifier was introduced onto each TCR beta cDNA molecule by a template-switch 5' adaptor carrying 12 random nucleotides. Each sample yielded at least 2.5 million CDR3-containing paired-end reads. All of the RNA was converted into first-strand cDNA using the Mint cDNA synthesis kit, with a TRBC-specific oligonucleotide serving as the primer. Following uracil-DNA glycosylase treatment, all cDNA underwent a first 18-cycle PCR with the universal primers M1SS and BC2_uni_R. Under the source paper's analysis protocol: For normalization, 1 million high-quality reads, each with a distinct molecular identifier, were randomly selected from each sample. Reads sharing molecular identifiers were discarded rather than binned into consensus sequences. CDR3 identification, clonotype clustering and error correction used MiTCR with a Q25 quality threshold and the strictest error-elimination algorithm. Lower-bound total TCR beta diversity was estimated with a nonparametric unseen species model using Euler transformation. The public sequencing data were trimmed at Q25 with fastp and processed into clonotypes with MiXCR by TCRdb, which kept only in-frame beta chains. Every distinct CDR3 protein forms one entry, paired with its most common genes and DNA. The V and J calls reflect TCRdb's pipeline rather than the authors' work. The sample table lists some 1.7 million distinct CDR3 sequences, 28% of them with a count of one. Less than 9.5% of the sample lies in the top ten.

This receptor was identified in a woman under 40 in good health. What was sequenced was blood. The sequence joins TRBV20-1 to TRBJ2-7; the D gene is possibly TRBD1 or TRBD2, each agreeing over 5 bases. The sequenced DNA: TGCAGTGCTTCGAATCCGGGACGTAACTCCTACGAGCAGTACTTC. Its amino acids are CSASNPGRNSYEQYF.